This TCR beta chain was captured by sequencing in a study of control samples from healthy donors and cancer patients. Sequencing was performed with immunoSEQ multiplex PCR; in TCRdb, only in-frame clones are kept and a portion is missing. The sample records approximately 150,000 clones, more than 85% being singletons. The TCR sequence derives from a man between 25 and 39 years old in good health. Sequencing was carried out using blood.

CDR3 loop: CARSTGLAGIDTQYF. The CDR3, as DNA: TGTGCCAGGTCGACGGGACTCGCGGGGATAGATACGCAGTATTTT. This sequence joins TRBV6-5 and TRBJ2-3; possibly TRBD2 for D (6 bases). V gave up 9 bases and J gave up 5 bases, with 21 bases separating them. The V gene's germline CDR1 is MNHEY and CDR2 SVGAGI. There are 15 residues in the CDR3.